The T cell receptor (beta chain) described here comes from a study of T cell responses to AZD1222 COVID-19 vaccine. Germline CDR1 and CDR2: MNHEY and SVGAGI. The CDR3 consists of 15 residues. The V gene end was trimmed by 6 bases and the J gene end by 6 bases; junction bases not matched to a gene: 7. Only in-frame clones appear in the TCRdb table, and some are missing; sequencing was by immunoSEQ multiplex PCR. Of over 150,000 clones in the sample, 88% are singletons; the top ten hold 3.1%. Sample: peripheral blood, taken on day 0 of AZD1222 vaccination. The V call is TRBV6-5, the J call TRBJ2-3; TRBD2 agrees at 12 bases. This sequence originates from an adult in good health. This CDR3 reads CASRILAGGPDTQYF. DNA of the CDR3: TGTGCCAGCAGAATTCTAGCGGGGGGGCCGGATACGCAGTATTTT.